The 15 T cell receptor beta chains presented below share a single source sample, sequenced in a study of spatial heterogeneity in lung cancer. This sample's time point: sample taken at primary tumor resection. Unsorted whole RNA from tumor, nontumor lung or frozen PBMC underwent sequencing. TCRdb re-called the 5' RACE reads with MiXCR, one entry per CDR3 protein. The sample carries about 92,000 distinct CDR3 sequences, around 12% recorded once. The material was PBMCs, obtained at surgery. The receptors originated from a male donor with early-stage non-small cell lung cancer.

This rearrangement joins TRBV7-2 to TRBJ1-1, with a possible D match to TRBD1 (5 bases). The CDR3 consists of 14 residues. The germline V gene has CDR1 SGHTA and CDR2 FQGNSA. Trimming pared 7 bases from V and 5 bases from J, leaving 17 bases between. The CDR3 sequence: CASIGRAQGTEAFF. The CDR3 DNA follows: TGTGCCAGCATCGGCCGGGCCCAGGGAACTGAAGCTTTCTTT.

In regard to this clonotype: At one of its ends the junction is not consistent with the germline gene, which may arise from a read error. The CDR3 is CANSLTGIPNYGYTF. The CDR3 nucleotides are TGTGCCAACAGCCTTACAGGGATCCCGAACTATGGCTACACCTTC. The chain is built from TRBV11-1 and TRBJ1-2, with D possibly matching TRBD1 (6 bases). The CDR3 runs 15 residues. The germline CDR1 and CDR2 sequences are SGHAT and FQDESV (reference sequence).

At least ten counts were recorded for this clonotype. The chain is built from TRBV29-1 and TRBJ1-1; D not resolved. The CDR3 extends over 11 amino acids. From germline, CDR1 is SQVTM and CDR2 ANQGSEA. V lost 3 bases to trimming and J lost 8 bases, with 10 bases between them. The CDR3: CSVDFTVEAFF. The CDR3 DNA reads as TGCAGCGTTGATTTCACGGTAGAAGCTTTCTTT.

This clonotype was observed a handful of times. Here the CDR3 reads CASSTDRVNQPQHF. CDR3 sequence (DNA): TGTGCCAGCAGCACCGACAGGGTCAATCAGCCCCAGCATTTT. The chain is built from TRBV12-3 or TRBV12-4 and TRBJ1-5; 7 bases agree with TRBD1. The CDR3 totals 14 residues. The V segment lost 6 bases and the J segment 3 bases; nucleotides outside the gene matches: 5.

This clonotype was observed a handful of times. The chain couples TRBV10-3 to TRBJ2-7; the D is unclear. Germline-derived CDR1 and CDR2 are ENHRY and SYGVKD. Trimming shortened V by 0 bases and J by 0 bases, and 6 bases separated the two germline ends. The CDR3 covers 14 residues. The CDR3 region is CAISESLGSYEQYF. CDR3 DNA sequence: TGTGCCATCAGTGAGTCTTTGGGCTCCTACGAGCAGTACTTC.

Ten or more counts support this clonotype. The chain is built from TRBV20-1 and TRBJ2-1, with 8 bases fitting TRBD2. The CDR3 sequence is 14 residues long. With V trimmed by 1 base and J by 9 bases, 8 bases remained unmatched. CDR1 is DFQATT, CDR2 SNEGSKA, per germline (reference sequence). The CDR3 is CSARVRGTSFEQFF. The CDR3 DNA is TGCAGTGCTAGAGTTAGAGGGACTAGTTTTGAGCAGTTCTTC.

This clonotype was seen many times. The V gene is TRBV10-1, the J gene TRBJ2-7; TRBD1 matches at 8 bases. This CDR3 contains 14 residues. V shed 3 bases and J 3 bases; nucleotides not matched to a gene: 4. CDR1 WNHNN and CDR2 SYGVQD come from the germline V gene (reference sequence). CDR3 DNA: TGCGCCAGCAGTGAAGGACAGGGTTTCTACGAGCAGTACTTC. It is translated as CASSEGQGFYEQYF.

The chain joins TRBV30 to TRBJ2-1; 8 bases agree with TRBD2. V trimming: 0 bases; J trimming: 4 bases; junction bases outside the gene matches: 5. The CDR3 covers 15 residues. From germline, CDR1 is GTSNPN and CDR2 SVGIG (reference sequence). The DNA of the CDR3 is TGTGCCTGGAGTGTAGCGGGGGATTGGTACAATGAGCAGTTCTTC. Translation: CAWSVAGDWYNEQFF.

The chain combines TRBV5-6 with TRBJ2-6, with TRBD2 as a possible D gene (5 bases). CDR1 is SGHDT, CDR2 YYEEEE, per germline. This CDR3 spans 18 amino acids. V was trimmed by 5 bases and J by 0 bases, leaving 18 bases between them. CDR3: CASSPRAGVYSGANVLTF. The CDR3 nucleotides are TGTGCCAGCAGTCCGAGGGCAGGAGTTTACTCTGGGGCCAACGTCCTGACTTTC.

This clonotype has more than one count but fewer than ten. The J gene is TRBJ2-7, the V gene TRBV12-3 or TRBV12-4; D is possibly TRBD1 or TRBD2 (6 bases each). Trimming removed 4 bases from V and 2 bases from J, with 21 bases in between. The length of the CDR3 is 17 residues. The CDR3 here is CASSSLALGGKPYEQYF. The CDR3, as DNA: TGTGCCAGCAGTTCACTCGCTCTAGGGGGGAAACCCTACGAGCAGTACTTC.

The chain joins TRBV27 to TRBJ1-2; maybe TRBD1 (6 bases). Trimming cost V 6 bases and J 1 base, with 18 bases left between them. Germline CDR1 and CDR2: MNHEY and SMNVEV (reference sequence). CDR3 length: 16 residues. CDR3 sequence: CASSQFRDTFNYGYTF. CDR3 DNA: TGTGCCAGCAGCCAATTTCGGGACACCTTTAACTATGGCTACACCTTC.

This clonotype appeared a few times. The rearrangement uses TRBV18 and TRBJ1-6, with D tentatively TRBD1 (6 bases). Trimming took off 1 base at V and 9 bases at J, with 10 bases between the two ends. Looked up from germline, CDR1 is KGHSH and CDR2 is LQKENI. CDR3 size: 14 residues. CDR3 sequence reads: CASSPRDKTSPLHF. The CDR3 region has the DNA TGTGCCAGCTCACCACGGGACAAAACTTCACCCCTCCACTTT.

This clonotype showed up just a few times. The rearrangement links TRBV7-2 to TRBJ2-1, with D possibly called TRBD1 or TRBD2 (6 bases each). From germline, CDR1 is SGHTA and CDR2 FQGNSA. CDR3 length equals 15 residues. Between the trimmed V and J ends, which lost 5 bases and 8 bases, there was a span of 19 bases. CDR3 in DNA: TGTGCCAGCAGCAGATCCGGGGGCGACGGCGATGAGCAGTTCTTC. Amino acids: CASSRSGGDGDEQFF.

Ten or more counts support this clonotype. The chain carries TRBV5-4 and TRBJ2-7; 8 bases agree with TRBD1. This CDR3 has 13 amino acids. Per germline, CDR1 SGHNT and CDR2 YYREEE (reference sequence). The trim removed 3 bases at V and 6 bases at J, leaving 5 bases unmatched. The CDR3 nucleotides are TGTGCCAGCAGCTATGACAGGGGATCCGAGCAGTACTTC. Its translation: CASSYDRGSEQYF.

At least ten counts were recorded for this clonotype. The J gene is TRBJ2-1, the V gene TRBV29-1, with D possibly called TRBD1 or TRBD2 (5 bases each). Deletions cut 7 bases from V and 4 bases from J, with 17 bases between. Germline V gene lookup returns CDR1 SQVTM and CDR2 ANQGSEA. The CDR3 spans 14 residues. CDR3 sequence: CSAGPGPGYNEQFF. CDR3 nucleotide sequence: TGCAGCGCCGGGCCGGGGCCAGGGTACAATGAGCAGTTCTTC.